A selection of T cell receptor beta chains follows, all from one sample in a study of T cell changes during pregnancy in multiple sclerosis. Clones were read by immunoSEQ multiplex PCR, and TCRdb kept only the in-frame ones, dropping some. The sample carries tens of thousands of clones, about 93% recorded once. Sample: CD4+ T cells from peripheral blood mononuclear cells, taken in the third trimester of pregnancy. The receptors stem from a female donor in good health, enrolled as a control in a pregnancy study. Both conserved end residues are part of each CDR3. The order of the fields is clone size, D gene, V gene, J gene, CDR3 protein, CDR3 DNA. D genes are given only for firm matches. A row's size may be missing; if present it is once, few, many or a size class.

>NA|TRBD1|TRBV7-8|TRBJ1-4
CASSLDRALWARLFF
TGTGCCAGCAGCCTGGACAGGGCTCTATGGGCTAGGCTGTTTTTT
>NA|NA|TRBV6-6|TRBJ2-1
CASSWTDNNEQFF
TGTGCCAGCAGTTGGACAGATAACAATGAGCAGTTCTTC
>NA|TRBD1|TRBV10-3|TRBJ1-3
CALRDSSSGNTIYF
TGTGCCCTCCGGGACAGTTCCTCTGGAAACACCATATATTTT
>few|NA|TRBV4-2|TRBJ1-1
CASSQGALNTEAFF
TGTGCCAGCAGCCAAGGGGCCTTGAACACTGAAGCTTTCTTT
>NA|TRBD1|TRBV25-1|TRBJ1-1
CASSGGDRLRGTEAFF
TGTGCCAGCAGTGGTGGGGACAGGCTTCGGGGCACTGAAGCTTTCTTT
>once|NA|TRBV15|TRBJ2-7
CATSRSSYEQYF
TGTGCCACCTCCAGGTCCTCCTACGAGCAGTACTTC
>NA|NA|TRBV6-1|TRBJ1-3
CASRTRPLGDTIYF
TGTGCCAGCAGAACAAGACCCCTTGGAGACACCATATATTTT
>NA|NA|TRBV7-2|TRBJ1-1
CASSLVGLAEAFF
TGTGCCAGCAGCTTAGTGGGGCTCGCTGAAGCTTTCTTT
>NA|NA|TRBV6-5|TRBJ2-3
CATLAPSTDTQYF
TGTGCCACCCTAGCGCCCAGCACAGATACGCAGTATTTT
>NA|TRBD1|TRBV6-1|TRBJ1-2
CASSDGWDRDGYTF
TGTGCCAGCAGTGACGGATGGGACAGGGACGGCTACACCTTC
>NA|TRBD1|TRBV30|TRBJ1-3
CAWSRGQGARNTIYF
TGTGCCTGGAGCCGGGGACAGGGGGCGCGAAACACCATATATTTT
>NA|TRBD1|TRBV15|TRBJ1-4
CATSSRTGGDEKLFF
TGTGCCACCAGCTCTAGGACAGGGGGAGATGAAAAACTGTTTTTT
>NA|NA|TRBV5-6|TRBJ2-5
CASSLLTRDQETQYF
TGTGCCAGCAGCTTGCTGACTAGGGACCAAGAGACCCAGTACTTC
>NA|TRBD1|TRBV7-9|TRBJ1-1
CASSLKGALTEAFF
TGTGCCAGCAGCTTAAAGGGGGCGCTTACTGAAGCTTTCTTT
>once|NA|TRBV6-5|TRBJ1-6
CASSYMGAKNNSPLHF
TGTGCCAGCAGTTATATGGGGGCGAAAAATAATTCACCCCTCCACTTT
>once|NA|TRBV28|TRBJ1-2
CASSPSSPGGYGYTF
TGTGCCAGCAGTCCAAGCTCTCCCGGGGGTTATGGCTACACCTTC
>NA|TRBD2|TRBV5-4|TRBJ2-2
CASSFPMLAANTGELFF
TGTGCCAGCAGCTTTCCCATGCTAGCGGCGAACACCGGGGAGCTGTTTTTT
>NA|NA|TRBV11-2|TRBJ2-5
CASSQPTGPSATQYF
TGTGCCAGCAGCCAACCAACAGGACCTTCAGCGACCCAGTACTTC
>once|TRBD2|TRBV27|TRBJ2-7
CASSLGLAGDEQYF
TGTGCCAGCAGTTTGGGACTAGCGGGAGACGAGCAGTACTTC
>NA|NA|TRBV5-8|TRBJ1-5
CASSLADRRGQPQHF
TGTGCCAGCAGCTTGGCGGACAGACGGGGTCAGCCCCAGCATTTT
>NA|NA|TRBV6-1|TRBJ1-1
CASRTGWLEAFF
TGTGCCAGCAGGACTGGGTGGCTTGAAGCTTTCTTT
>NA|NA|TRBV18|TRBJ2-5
CASSPRQEETQYF
TGTGCCAGCTCACCCCGGCAGGAAGAGACCCAGTACTTC
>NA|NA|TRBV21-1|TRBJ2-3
CASSKGTGGTDTQYF
TGTGCCAGCAGCAAGGGGACAGGGGGCACAGATACGCAGTATTTT
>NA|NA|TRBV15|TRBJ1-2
CATSRAGVGYTF
TGTGCCACCAGCAGAGCAGGGGTCGGCTACACCTTC
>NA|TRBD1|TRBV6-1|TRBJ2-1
CASREQGHPNNEQFF
TGTGCCAGCAGAGAACAGGGGCATCCTAACAATGAGCAGTTCTTC
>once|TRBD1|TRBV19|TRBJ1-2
CASSIRGPLNYGYTF
TGTGCCAGTAGTATCAGGGGGCCCTTGAACTATGGCTACACCTTC
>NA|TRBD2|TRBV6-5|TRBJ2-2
CASSRLAVTGELFF
TGTGCCAGCAGTCGACTAGCGGTTACCGGGGAGCTGTTTTTT
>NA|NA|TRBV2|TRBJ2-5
CASSYRELSETQYF
TGTGCCAGCAGTTACAGGGAACTGTCAGAGACCCAGTACTTC
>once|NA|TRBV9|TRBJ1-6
CASSAQGGTNSPLHF
TGTGCCAGCAGCGCCCAAGGGGGAACTAATTCACCCCTCCACTTT
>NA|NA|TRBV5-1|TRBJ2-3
CASSLRGTDTDTQYF
TGCGCCAGCAGCTTGCGCGGAACGGACACAGATACGCAGTATTTT
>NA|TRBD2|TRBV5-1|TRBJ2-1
CASSTLAGRNEQFF
TGCGCCAGCAGCACCTTAGCGGGCCGGAATGAGCAGTTCTTC
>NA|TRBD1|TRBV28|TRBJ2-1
CASIPRGQGGREQFF
TGTGCCAGCATCCCCCGGGGACAGGGGGGTCGTGAGCAGTTCTTC
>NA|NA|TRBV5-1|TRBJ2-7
CASSLSGSGATYEQYF
TGCGCCAGCAGCTTGTCGGGTAGCGGAGCCACCTACGAGCAGTACTTC
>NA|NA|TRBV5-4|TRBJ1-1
CASSLNTEAFF
TGTGCCAGCAGCCTCAACACTGAAGCTTTCTTT
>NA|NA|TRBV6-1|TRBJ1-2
CASSDYRVLGYTF
TGTGCCAGCAGTGATTACAGGGTGTTAGGCTACACCTTC
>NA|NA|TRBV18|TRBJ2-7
CASSQFDSQATYEQYF
TGTGCCAGCTCACAATTCGATTCGCAGGCGACCTACGAGCAGTACTTC
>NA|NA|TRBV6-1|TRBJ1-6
CASSEVEGYSPLHF
TGTGCCAGCAGTGAAGTCGAGGGTTATTCACCCCTCCACTTT
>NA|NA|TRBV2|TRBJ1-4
CASMYPGSDEKLFF
TGTGCCAGCATGTACCCGGGGTCGGACGAAAAACTGTTTTTT
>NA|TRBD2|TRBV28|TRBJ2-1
CASSLGGRANEQFF
TGTGCCAGCAGTTTGGGCGGGAGGGCCAATGAGCAGTTCTTC
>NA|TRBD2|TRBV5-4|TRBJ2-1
CASSLTGLTYNEQFF
TGTGCCAGCAGCTTGACGGGACTAACTTACAATGAGCAGTTCTTC
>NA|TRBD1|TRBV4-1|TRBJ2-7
CASSQILGNAGQGFYEQYF
TGCGCCAGCAGCCAAATCTTGGGCAACGCAGGACAGGGTTTTTACGAGCAGTACTTC
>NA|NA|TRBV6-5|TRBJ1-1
CASSSVSGGAFF
TGTGCCAGCAGTAGTGTATCGGGAGGAGCTTTCTTT
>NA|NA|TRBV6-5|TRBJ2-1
CASSSAYLYNEQFF
TGTGCCAGCAGTTCAGCGTATCTTTACAATGAGCAGTTCTTC
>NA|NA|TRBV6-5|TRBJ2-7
CASSQGGAPHF
TGTGCCAGCAGTCAAGGGGGGGCCCCCCACTTT
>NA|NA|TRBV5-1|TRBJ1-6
CASSSKYRDSYNSPLHF
TGCGCCAGCAGTTCGAAGTACAGGGATTCCTATAATTCACCCCTCCACTTT
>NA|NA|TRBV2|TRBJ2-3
CASSQFPYPRGSTDTQYF
TGTGCCAGCAGTCAATTCCCGTACCCCAGGGGAAGCACAGATACGCAGTATTTT
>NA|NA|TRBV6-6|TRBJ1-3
CASRTREVYTIYF
TGTGCCAGCCGAACGCGGGAGGTATACACCATATATTTT
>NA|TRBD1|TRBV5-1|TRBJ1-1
CATQGQTNTEAFF
TGCGCCACCCAGGGACAGACGAACACTGAAGCTTTCTTT
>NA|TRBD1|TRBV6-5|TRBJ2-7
CASRDRDYEQYF
TGTGCCAGCAGGGACAGGGACTACGAGCAGTACTTC
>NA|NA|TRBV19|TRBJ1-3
CASSSRAGFSYSGNTIYF
TGTGCCAGTAGCTCTCGGGCAGGGTTTTCTTATTCTGGAAACACCATATATTTT
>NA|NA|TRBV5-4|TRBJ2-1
CASSLGGWRGGQNEQFF
TGTGCCAGCAGCCTTGGGGGGTGGAGGGGGGGCCAAAATGAGCAGTTCTTC
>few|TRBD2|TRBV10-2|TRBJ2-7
CASSELAGGGYEQYF
TGCGCCAGCAGTGAACTGGCGGGAGGTGGTTACGAGCAGTACTTC
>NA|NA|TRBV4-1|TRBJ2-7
CASSRVGGGYEQYF
TGCGCCAGCAGCCGCGTGGGTGGGGGGTACGAGCAGTACTTC
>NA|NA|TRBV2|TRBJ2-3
CASSQASTDTQYF
TGTGCCAGCAGTCAGGCTAGCACAGATACGCAGTATTTT
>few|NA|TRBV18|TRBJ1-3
CASSTTKVDYGNTIYF
TGTGCCAGCTCAACCACTAAGGTAGACTATGGAAACACCATATATTTT
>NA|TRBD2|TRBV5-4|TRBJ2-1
CASSSPSGRATNFYNEQFF
TGTGCCAGCAGCTCGCCGAGCGGGAGGGCCACAAATTTCTACAATGAGCAGTTCTTC
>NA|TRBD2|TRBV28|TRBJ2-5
CASSRRLAGGYQETQYF
TGTGCCAGCAGCAGAAGACTAGCGGGAGGGTACCAAGAGACCCAGTACTTC
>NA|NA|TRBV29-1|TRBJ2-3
CSVETGDTQYF
TGCAGCGTTGAAACGGGAGATACGCAGTATTTT
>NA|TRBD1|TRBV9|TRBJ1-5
CASSVYDRANQPQHF
TGTGCCAGCAGCGTATACGACAGGGCCAATCAGCCCCAGCATTTT
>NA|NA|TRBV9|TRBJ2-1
CASSVDGGRANEQFF
TGTGCCAGCAGCGTCGACGGGGGGCGGGCCAATGAGCAGTTCTTC